This record covers a single T cell receptor (beta chain). This sample stems from a study of blood T cell repertoires in COVID-19. The wider study: The analysed material was cDNA or gDNA that came from T cells, B-cell-depleted T cells, or PBMCs.

This CDR3 contains 17 residues. The germline CDR1 and CDR2 sequences are MNHEY and SMNVEV (reference sequence). V was trimmed by 3 bases and J by 0 bases, leaving 15 bases between them. Individuals drawn from 24 US areas were about 18 to 95 years old. Donors of Cohort 3 who recovered were those that had two negative PCRs, clearance, or symptom resolution. Authors' analysis steps: Nucleated cell number was recorded as an estimate derived from reference gene primer amplification. Generated by immunoSEQ multiplex PCR, the TCRdb table keeps only in-frame clones and is missing some. V and J calls and clone size are as listed in that table; D and trimming were resolved from the DNA. The table records some 260,000 clones, 85% to 95% of them present only once.

The receptor was isolated from a woman aged 18-29 years who had recovered from COVID-19. Material for sequencing was PBMCs or T cells enriched from blood (not recorded which). The chain couples TRBV27 to TRBJ2-4, with D perhaps TRBD1 (5 bases). This chain's CDR3 is CASSFVDSRIAKNIQYF. CDR3 DNA sequence: TGTGCCAGCAGTTTTGTAGACAGTAGAATAGCCAAAAACATTCAGTACTTC.